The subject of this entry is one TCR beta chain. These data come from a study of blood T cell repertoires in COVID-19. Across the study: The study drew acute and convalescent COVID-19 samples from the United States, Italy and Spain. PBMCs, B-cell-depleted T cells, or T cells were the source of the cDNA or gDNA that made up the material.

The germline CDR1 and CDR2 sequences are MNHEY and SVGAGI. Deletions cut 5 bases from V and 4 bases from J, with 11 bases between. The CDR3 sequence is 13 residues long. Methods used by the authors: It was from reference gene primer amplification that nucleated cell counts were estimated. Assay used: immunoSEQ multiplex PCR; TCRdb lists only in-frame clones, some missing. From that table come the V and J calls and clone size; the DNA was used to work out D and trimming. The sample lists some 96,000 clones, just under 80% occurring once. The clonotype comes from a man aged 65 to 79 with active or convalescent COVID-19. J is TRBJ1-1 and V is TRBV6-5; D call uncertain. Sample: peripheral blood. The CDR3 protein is CASSRPTATEAFF. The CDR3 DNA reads TGTGCCAGCAGTCGCCCCACTGCCACTGAAGCTTTCTTT.